The following is a T cell receptor (beta chain) sequence with its context. Its cognate antigen has yet to be identified. No qualities accompany the bases; no much larger clone lies one base away. Receptors were amplified or captured by the immunoSEQ multiplex PCR assay. A mixture of 60 forward primers for TCR Vbeta segments and 13 reverse primers for TCR Jbeta segments was used in the multiplex PCR. A multiplex PCR assay on genomic DNA amplified the CDR3 region of rearranged TCR beta genes. The Illumina HiSeq System was used to sequence the amplified TCR beta libraries as 87-base-pair reads. The authors' analysis ran thus. Across the 666 repertoires, a later analysis counted 80 million or so unique TCR beta chains, approximately 10 million of which were shared by at least two donors. To remove PCR and sequencing errors, raw reads were error-corrected and collapsed into unique sequences using a nearest-neighbor algorithm that merged closely related sequences. CDR3 sequences were aligned to IMGT reference sequences to assign V, D and J gene segments. Each retained sequence needed at least a six-nucleotide match to both a V gene segment and a J gene segment. A rearrangement was called productive if the CDR3 had no stop codons and remained in frame with V and J, and every other rearrangement was called non-productive. Following IMGT convention, CDR3 was defined as the stretch from the second conserved V-encoded cysteine up to the conserved J-encoded phenylalanine. The earlier analysis of 500 to 650 of the donors excluded any sequence lacking an unambiguous match to a single V gene segment. An earlier analysis of over 450 of the donors classified V segments as functional when productive rearrangements were above 56.7% and as segregating when the standard deviation between donors was above 5%. To diagnose cytomegalovirus status from the catalog of TCR beta chain sequences, a statistical classification framework was built. In a later analysis, V and J genes were assigned by comparing TCR nucleotide sequences against IMGT/GENE-DB human TR gene sequences. A later analysis assigned CDR3 sequences and most-parsimonious VDJ recombination scenarios with the TCRdist pipeline. In a later analysis, every TCR beta chain was defined by the combination of its CDR3 amino acid sequence and its V-gene family, and reads without a unique V-gene family were dropped. As a way to deal with suspected cross-contamination and a sequencing artifact, a later analysis dropped 592 nucleotide sequences that were highly shared and had low generation probability. A later analysis calculated a clonal expansion index for each public chain from normalized within-repertoire ranks of inferred template counts. A later analysis computed generation probabilities with a VDJ recombination model fitted to out-of-frame rearrangements, and checked the results against IGoR. A later analysis scored TCR-TCR, TCR-HLA and TCR-CMV co-occurrence with hypergeometric tests, applying a repertoire-size bias correction to TCR pairs. False discovery rates were estimated in a later analysis by permuting HLA or CMV assignments 20 times. In a later analysis, co-occurring TCRs were grouped using DBSCAN, and TCRdist sequence similarity was added for clustering within HLA-allele-positive subsets. Co-occurrence clustering excluded repertoires with fewer than 30,000 or more than 120,000 public chains, plus five with anomalous nucleotide sharing. The source is immuneACCESS, and TCRdb retained only in-frame sequences with V and J called. Part of the clones is not carried over; for the studies checked, unresolved V genes explain less than half of this, and the remainder is unexplained. V, J and clone size were drawn from that table, and D and trimming were deduced from the DNA. A total of about 98,000 clones appear in this sample, about 81% of them only once. Roughly 1.5% of the sample is in the top ten clones.

From the germline V gene, CDR1 is KGHSH and CDR2 is LQKENI. V trim: 2 bases; J trim: 1 base; unmatched bases: 10. There are 18 amino acids in the CDR3, from cysteine to phenylalanine inclusive. The read is trimmed to its CDR3 DNA, 54 bases read in frame from base 1. This record comes from a study of cytomegalovirus exposure and HLA in healthy donors (TCRdb year 2017). Looking at the study overall: According to an earlier analysis of 587 of the donors, about 180 million T cells yielded 117 million unique TCR beta sequences and less than 300 Gb of sequence data. To predict cytomegalovirus infection status, the study brought together high-throughput TCR immunosequencing, statistical association of individual TCRs with disease status, and machine learning. Donor age, sex, ethnicity and CMV serostatus were compiled alongside the repertoire data. Around 320 gigabases of sequencing data and tens of millions of unique TCR sequences were included in an early release covering several hundred HLA-typed donors. In the later analysis, no new phenotypic data were used to find candidate immune exposures; instead, reliance was placed on TCR beta sequences and their occurrence across donors. Class I and class II HLA loci were covered by the typing at four-digit resolution. Five DR-DQ haplotypes were treated as single units for association and clustering because of strong linkage in the cohort. In a later genetic analysis, genome-wide SNP genotypes for about 60% of the 666 donors were used, and that subset was treated as a discovery cohort. In an earlier analysis of 550 to 700 of the donors, high-throughput TCR beta sequencing was used to judge whether each TCR beta V gene segment behaved as functional or pseudogenic. The study profiled the T cell repertoires of under 850 subjects by immunosequencing and related them to cytomegalovirus serostatus. A separate validation cohort of 90 to 150 different subjects was used in addition to the 666-subject first cohort. Among the approximately 430 genotyped donors, 81% belonged to the genetic ancestry cluster associated with self-reported Caucasian donors. The study aimed to test whether cataloging public T cell receptors could reveal signatures of past pathogen exposure. Across some 400 genotyped donors of the cohort, an average of about 200,000 unique TCR beta nucleotide sequences per donor were sequenced, and 15% to 20% of those sequences were non-productive. In a later analysis, previously published TCR beta repertoires from several hundred donors were re-analyzed and high-resolution HLA genotyping was added so that TCR occurrence patterns could be studied. The number of typed donors differed by locus: 629-630 for A, B, C, DRB1 and DQB1; some 500 for DQA1; approximately 610 for DPA1; and 400 to 480 for DPB1. All discovery cohort repertoires had been generated on a single sequencing platform. General findings and caveats noted by the study authors: The earlier analysis of approximately 560 of the donors excluded 15 to 20 rarely observed V segments, including chromosome 9 orphons, because counts were too low. In vitro tests confirmed that a few of the cytomegalovirus-associated TCR beta chains recognize cytomegalovirus antigens. For the cohort, immune exposure information was limited to CMV serostatus. In an earlier analysis of a few hundred of the donors, most TCR beta V segments were observed in productive rearrangements about 87% or about 30% of the time, broadly matching IMGT annotations. In a later analysis, TCR association rates were found to vary across HLA loci, with the most associated TCRs seen for DRB1 alleles and the fewest for HLA-C alleles. When HLA alleles, especially DR and DQ, strongly co-occurred, attributing TCR associations to individual alleles was difficult. The authors suggested that the approach could potentially be generalized to other disease states and immunological phenotypes. Sequencing depth was assumed to be roughly uniform across donors in the presence/absence analyses, though that assumption may not hold. In a later analysis, HLA-associated TCR beta chains were found to be more clonally expanded and to have lower generation probabilities than equally common non-associated chains. An association between a missense DCLRE1C variant and V-gene and J-gene trimming of TCR beta chains was found in a later genetic analysis and replicated in an independent cohort. HLA typing was unavailable for some donors at each locus, so association tests used only the typed subset. Compared with the roughly 670-donor mean, donors in an Asian-associated ancestry cluster had fewer N-insertions in productive TCRs, according to a later genetic analysis. The classifier was reported to diagnose cytomegalovirus status with high specificity and sensitivity in both the original cohort and the validation cohort. The study listed 150 to 200 TCR beta chains as associated with cytomegalovirus. Only TCR beta chains were sequenced in this cohort, and the absence of alpha or paired-chain data limited detectable features. Correlated functional status among segregating V segments might reflect linkage disequilibrium, but an unknown experimental factor could not be ruled out. A further reported finding was that TCR beta sequences accurately predicted the HLA-A and HLA-B alleles for most subjects in the first cohort. Some IMGT-functional V segments, including TRBV6-2 and TRBV6-3, could not be told apart with the 87-base-pair reads, so those segments were excluded. A later analysis found that most CMV-associated TCR beta chains appeared HLA-restricted, with HLA associations seemingly driven largely by CMV exposure. While some public TCRs were present in many individuals, most TCR sequences turned up only very rarely across donors. A later analysis reported that several top co-occurrence clusters appeared linked to parvovirus B19, influenza, CMV and Epstein-Barr virus. Specific HLA alleles were associated with some 15,000 TCR beta sequences at a false discovery rate of 0.05 in a later analysis. A cluster of highly shared sequence variants was judged likely to represent a technical artifact of the sequencing pipeline.

The cohort consisted of 666 healthy bone marrow donors. All cohort members were sampled while nominally healthy, although unrecorded immune exposures were likely present. The donor tested CMV seronegative and was one of the 352 seronegative cohort members. Each donor provided a peripheral blood sample, and peripheral blood mononuclear cells were used for TCR beta sequencing. The Qiagen DNeasy Blood Extraction Kit was used to extract genomic DNA from the blood cell samples. The receptor was isolated from a man aged 40-49 years in good health and CMV-seronegative. The chain links TRBV18 with TRBJ2-3, and 9 junctional nucleotides match TRBD2. Sequenced: PBMCs. The DNA sequence follows: TGTGCCAGCTCACCAATCCCCGGGGTAGCGGGGGGCACAGATACGCAGTATTTT. This translates into CASSPIPGVAGGTDTQYF.